This T cell receptor beta chain was sequenced in a study of identical twins' blood T cells. Six healthy women, forming three identical twin pairs, donated samples. Likely shared infections and vaccines: all three twin pairs were reared together. Study conclusions and caveats: Twin similarity might stem from environmental factors, not only genetics.

Worth noting for this clonotype: Its antigen is currently unknown.

TCRdb analysed the 5' RACE reads with MiXCR anew, one entry per CDR3 protein. The sample has 300,000 to 450,000 distinct CDR3 sequences, approximately 30% seen once. With V trimmed by 3 bases and J by 4 bases, 9 bases remained unmatched. The CDR3 is 16 amino acids. Germline-derived CDR1 and CDR2 are SGDLS and YYNGEE. Source material: PBMCs. This sequence joins TRBV9 and TRBJ2-1; 8 bases are a match to TRBD2. This receptor was obtained from a woman between 18 and 55 years old in good health. CDR3 coding DNA: TGTGCCAGCAGCGCCCCCCTTTCGGGGGGGTACAATGAGCAGTTCTTC. It codes for CASSAPLSGGYNEQFF.